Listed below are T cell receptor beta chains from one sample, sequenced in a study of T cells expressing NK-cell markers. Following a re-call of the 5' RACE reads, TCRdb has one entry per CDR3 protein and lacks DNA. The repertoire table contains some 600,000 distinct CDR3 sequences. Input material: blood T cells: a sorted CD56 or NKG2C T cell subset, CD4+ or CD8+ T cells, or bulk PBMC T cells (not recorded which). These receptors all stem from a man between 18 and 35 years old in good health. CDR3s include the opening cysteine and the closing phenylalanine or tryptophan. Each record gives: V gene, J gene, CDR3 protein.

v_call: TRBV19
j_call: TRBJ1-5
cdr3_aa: CASSRKTGASNQPQHF

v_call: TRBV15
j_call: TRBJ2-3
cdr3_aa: CATSRVNPNTDTQYF

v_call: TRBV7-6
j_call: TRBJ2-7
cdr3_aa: CASSAKREGRFEQYF

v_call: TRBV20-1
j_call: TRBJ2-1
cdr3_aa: CSARDLGGLSYNEQFF

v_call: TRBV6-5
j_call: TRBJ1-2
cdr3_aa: CASSYVPGGHGYTF

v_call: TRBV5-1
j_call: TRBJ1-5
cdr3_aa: CASSLGDRDHQPQHF

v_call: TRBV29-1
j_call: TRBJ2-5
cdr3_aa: CSVVGQGVGTQYF

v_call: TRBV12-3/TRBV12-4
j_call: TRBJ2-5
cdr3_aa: CASTFDTVQETQYF

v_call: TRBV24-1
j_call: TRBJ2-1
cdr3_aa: CATSDPGLAGDNEQFF

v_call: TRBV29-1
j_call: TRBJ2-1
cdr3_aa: CSVDIDRTAQFF

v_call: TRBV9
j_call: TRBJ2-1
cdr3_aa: CASSVGTGGFYNEQFF

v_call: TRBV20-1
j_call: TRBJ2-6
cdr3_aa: CSAKEPSGANVLTF

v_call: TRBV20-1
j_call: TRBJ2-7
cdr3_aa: CSAPVGTHAPYEQYF

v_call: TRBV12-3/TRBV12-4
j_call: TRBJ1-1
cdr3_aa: CASSTRGRFGAFF

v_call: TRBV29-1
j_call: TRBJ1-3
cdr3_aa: CSVLGTSLSGNTIYF

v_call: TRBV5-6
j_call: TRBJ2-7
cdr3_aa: CASSFLGTSSYEQYF

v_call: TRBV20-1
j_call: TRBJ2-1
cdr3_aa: CSATVLTSGSSYNEQFF

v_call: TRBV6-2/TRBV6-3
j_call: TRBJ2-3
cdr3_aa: CASSSGPPGGTDTQYF

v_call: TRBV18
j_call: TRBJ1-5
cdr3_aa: CASSQEDMSNQPQHF

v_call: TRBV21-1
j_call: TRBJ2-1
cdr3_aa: CASSIYRGDNEQFF

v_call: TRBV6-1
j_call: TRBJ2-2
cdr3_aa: CASTTTTDLRGELFF

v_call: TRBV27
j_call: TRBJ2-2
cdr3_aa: CASREITGTGDTGELFF

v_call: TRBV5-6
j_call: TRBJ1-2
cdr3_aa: CASSRRDSGGYTF

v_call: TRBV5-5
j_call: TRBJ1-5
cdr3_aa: CASSLRGAVNQPQHF

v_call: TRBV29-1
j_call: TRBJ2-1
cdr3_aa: CSVAGTSGSLNEQFF

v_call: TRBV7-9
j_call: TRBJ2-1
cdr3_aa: CASSSRGRDFAYNEQFF

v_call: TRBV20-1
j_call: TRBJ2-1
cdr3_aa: CSVETGGLYNEQFF

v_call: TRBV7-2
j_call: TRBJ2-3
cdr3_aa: CASSLSPSEGYF

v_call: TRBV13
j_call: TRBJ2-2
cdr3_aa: CASSSIVRGTGELFF

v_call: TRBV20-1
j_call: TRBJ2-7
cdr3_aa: CSARQPRGTQYF

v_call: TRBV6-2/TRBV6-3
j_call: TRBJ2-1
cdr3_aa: CASSSQRVYNEQFF

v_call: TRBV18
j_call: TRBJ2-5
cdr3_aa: CATQSTGIETQYF

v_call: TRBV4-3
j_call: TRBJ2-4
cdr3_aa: CASSQDRTKAKNIQYF

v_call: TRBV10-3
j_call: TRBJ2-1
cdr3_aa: CAIRTVSDEQFF

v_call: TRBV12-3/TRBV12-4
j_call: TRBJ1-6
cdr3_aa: CASSSPRNSPLHF

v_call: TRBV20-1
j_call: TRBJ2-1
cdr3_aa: CSAPGLAGVAEQFF

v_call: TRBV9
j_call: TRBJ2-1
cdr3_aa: CASSVATGGRFDNEQFF

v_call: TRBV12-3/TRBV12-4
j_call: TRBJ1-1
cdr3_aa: CASSEAGSTEAFF

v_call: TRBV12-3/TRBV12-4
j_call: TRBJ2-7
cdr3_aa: CASSLWDSEQYF